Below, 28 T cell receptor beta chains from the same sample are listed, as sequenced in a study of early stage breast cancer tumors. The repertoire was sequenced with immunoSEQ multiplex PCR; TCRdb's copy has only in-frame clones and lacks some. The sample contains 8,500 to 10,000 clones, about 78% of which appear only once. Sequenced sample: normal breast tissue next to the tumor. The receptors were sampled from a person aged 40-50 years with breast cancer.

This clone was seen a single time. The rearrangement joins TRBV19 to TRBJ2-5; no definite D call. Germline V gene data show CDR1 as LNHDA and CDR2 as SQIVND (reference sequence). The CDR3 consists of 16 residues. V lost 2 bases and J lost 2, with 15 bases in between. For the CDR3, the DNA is TGTGCCAGTAGTATAAGCCGGACCTTAATTCAAGAGACCCAGTACTTC. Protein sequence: CASSISRTLIQETQYF.

Here the CDR3 reads CASARTGNQPQHF. CDR3 in DNA: TGTGCCAGTGCACGAACAGGGAATCAGCCCCAGCATTTT. This chain uses TRBV19 with TRBJ1-5, with D maybe TRBD1 (6 bases). V was shortened by 8 bases and J by 4 bases, with 12 bases between the two germline ends. CDR3 length: 13 amino acids. From germline, CDR1 is LNHDA and CDR2 SQIVND (reference sequence).

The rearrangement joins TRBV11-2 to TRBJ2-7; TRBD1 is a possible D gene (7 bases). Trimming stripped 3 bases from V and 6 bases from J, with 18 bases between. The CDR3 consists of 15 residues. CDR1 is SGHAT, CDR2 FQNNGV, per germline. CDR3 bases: TGTGCCAGCAGCTTTACCCCACGACAGGGAGGCGAGCAGTACTTC. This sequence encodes CASSFTPRQGGEQYF.

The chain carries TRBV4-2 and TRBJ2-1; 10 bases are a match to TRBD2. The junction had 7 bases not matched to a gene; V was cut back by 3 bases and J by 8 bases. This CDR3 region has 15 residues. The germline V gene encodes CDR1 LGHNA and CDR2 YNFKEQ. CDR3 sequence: CASSHLAGEGDEQFF. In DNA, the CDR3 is TGTGCCAGCAGCCACCTAGCGGGAGAAGGTGATGAGCAGTTCTTC.

CDR3 loop: CASSSDRVDEKLFF. The CDR3 coding sequence is TGCGCCAGCAGCTCGGACAGGGTTGATGAAAAACTGTTTTTT. This rearrangement joins TRBV5-1 to TRBJ1-4; 8 bases fit TRBD1. With 3 bases clipped from V and 6 bases from J, the junction kept 4 bases outside the gene matches. The CDR3 contains 14 residues. Germline V gives CDR1 SGHRS, CDR2 YFSETQ.

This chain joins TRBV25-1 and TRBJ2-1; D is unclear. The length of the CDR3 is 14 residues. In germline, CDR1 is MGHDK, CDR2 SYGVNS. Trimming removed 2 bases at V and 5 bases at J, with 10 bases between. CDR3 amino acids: CASSEGEPHNEQFF. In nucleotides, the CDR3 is TGTGCCAGCAGTGAAGGAGAGCCCCACAATGAGCAGTTCTTC.

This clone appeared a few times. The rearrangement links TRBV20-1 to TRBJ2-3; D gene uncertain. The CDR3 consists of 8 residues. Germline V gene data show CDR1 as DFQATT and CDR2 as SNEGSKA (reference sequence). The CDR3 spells CGGDTQYF. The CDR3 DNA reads TGCGGTGGAGATACGCAGTATTTT.

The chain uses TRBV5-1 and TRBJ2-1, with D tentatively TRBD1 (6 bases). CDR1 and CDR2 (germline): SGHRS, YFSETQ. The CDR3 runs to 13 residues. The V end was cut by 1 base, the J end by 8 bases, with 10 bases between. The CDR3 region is CASSLFGGYEQFF. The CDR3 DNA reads TGCGCCAGCAGCTTGTTTGGGGGCTATGAGCAGTTCTTC.

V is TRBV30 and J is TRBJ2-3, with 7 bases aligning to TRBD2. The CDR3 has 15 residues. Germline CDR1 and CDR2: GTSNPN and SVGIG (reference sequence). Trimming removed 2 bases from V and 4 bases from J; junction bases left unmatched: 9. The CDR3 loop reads CAWSRVGGRADTQYF. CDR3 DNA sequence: TGTGCCTGGAGTCGGGTCGGGGGGAGGGCAGATACGCAGTATTTT.

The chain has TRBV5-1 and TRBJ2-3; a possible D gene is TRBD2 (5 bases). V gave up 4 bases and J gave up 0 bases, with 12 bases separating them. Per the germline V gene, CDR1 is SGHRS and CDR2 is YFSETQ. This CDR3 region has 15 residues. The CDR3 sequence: CASSPGPGSTDTQYF. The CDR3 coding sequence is TGCGCCAGCAGCCCCGGACCGGGGAGCACAGATACGCAGTATTTT.

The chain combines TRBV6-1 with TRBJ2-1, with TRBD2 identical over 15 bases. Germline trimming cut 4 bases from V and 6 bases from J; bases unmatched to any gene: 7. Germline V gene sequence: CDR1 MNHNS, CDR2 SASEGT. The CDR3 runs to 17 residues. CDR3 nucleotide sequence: TGTGCCAGCAGTGTGGGACTAGCGGGAGGACTAACCAATGAGCAGTTCTTC. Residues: CASSVGLAGGLTNEQFF.

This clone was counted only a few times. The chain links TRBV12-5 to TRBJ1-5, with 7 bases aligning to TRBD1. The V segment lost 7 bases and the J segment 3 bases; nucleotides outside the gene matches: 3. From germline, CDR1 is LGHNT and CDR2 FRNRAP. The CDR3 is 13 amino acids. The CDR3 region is CASATGDNQPQHF. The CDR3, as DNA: TGTGCTAGTGCAACAGGGGACAATCAGCCCCAGCATTTT.

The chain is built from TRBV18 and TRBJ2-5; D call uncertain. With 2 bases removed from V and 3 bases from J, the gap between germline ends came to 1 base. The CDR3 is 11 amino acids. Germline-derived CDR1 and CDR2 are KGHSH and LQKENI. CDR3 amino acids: CASSPEETQYF. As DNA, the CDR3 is TGTGCCAGCTCACCAGAAGAGACCCAGTACTTC.

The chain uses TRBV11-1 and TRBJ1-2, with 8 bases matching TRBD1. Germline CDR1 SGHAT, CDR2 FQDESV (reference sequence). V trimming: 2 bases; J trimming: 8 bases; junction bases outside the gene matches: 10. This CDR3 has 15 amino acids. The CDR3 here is CASSLRGQGVEGYTF. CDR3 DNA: TGTGCCAGCAGCTTACGCGGACAGGGCGTGGAAGGCTACACCTTC.

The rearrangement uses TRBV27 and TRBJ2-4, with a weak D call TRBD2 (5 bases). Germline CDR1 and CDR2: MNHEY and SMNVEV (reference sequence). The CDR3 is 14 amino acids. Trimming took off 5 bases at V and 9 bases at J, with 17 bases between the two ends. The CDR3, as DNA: TGTGCCAGCAGTGAGAGGGCTAGTGGGCTCATTCAGTACTTC. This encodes CASSERASGLIQYF.

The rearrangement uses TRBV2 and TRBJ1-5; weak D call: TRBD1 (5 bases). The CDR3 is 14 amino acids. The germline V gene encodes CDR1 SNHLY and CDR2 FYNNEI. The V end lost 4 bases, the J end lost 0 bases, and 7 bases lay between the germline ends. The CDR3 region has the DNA TGTGCCAGCAGTGGGGGACTTAGCAATCAGCCCCAGCATTTT. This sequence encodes CASSGGLSNQPQHF.

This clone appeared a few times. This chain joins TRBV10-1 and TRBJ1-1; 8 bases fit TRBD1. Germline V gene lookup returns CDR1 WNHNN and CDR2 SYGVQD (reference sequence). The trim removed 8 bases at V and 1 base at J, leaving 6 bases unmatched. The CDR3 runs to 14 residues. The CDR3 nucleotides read TGCGCCAGCCGCGGAGGACAGGGGAACACTGAAGCTTTCTTT. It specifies CASRGGQGNTEAFF.

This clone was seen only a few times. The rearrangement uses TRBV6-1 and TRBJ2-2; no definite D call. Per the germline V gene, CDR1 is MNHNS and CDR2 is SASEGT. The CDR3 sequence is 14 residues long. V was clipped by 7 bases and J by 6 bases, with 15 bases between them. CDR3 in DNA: TGTGCCAGCACCCCGTCAATATCGGCCGGGGAGCTGTTTTTT. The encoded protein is CASTPSISAGELFF.

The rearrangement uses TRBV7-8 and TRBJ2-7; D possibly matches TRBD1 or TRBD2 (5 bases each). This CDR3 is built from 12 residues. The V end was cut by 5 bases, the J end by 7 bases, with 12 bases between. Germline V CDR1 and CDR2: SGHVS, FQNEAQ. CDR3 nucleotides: TGTGCCAGCAGCCCCCTCGGGGCGGAGCAGTACTTC. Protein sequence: CASSPLGAEQYF. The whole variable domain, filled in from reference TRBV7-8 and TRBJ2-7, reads GAGVSQSPRYKVAKRGQDVALRCDPISGHVSLFWYQQALGQGPEFLTYFQNEAQLDKSGLPSDRFFAERPEGSVSTLKIQRTQQEDSAVYLCASSPLGAEQYFGPGTRLTVT.

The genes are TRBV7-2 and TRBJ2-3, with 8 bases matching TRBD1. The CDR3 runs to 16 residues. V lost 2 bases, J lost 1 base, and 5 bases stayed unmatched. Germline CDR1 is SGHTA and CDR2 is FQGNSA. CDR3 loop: CASSLTPGQGTDTQYF. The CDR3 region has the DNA TGTGCCAGCAGCTTAACCCCGGGACAGGGCACAGATACGCAGTATTTT.

The CDR3 DNA reads TGTGCCATCAGTGGGGGACTAGCCGACTACGAGCAGTACTTC. Amino acid sequence: CAISGGLADYEQYF. The chain recombines TRBV10-3 with TRBJ2-7, with TRBD2 matching over 9 bases. The CDR3 extends over 14 amino acids. V lost 4 bases, J lost 3 bases, and 4 bases stayed unmatched. Per the germline V gene, CDR1 is ENHRY and CDR2 is SYGVKD.

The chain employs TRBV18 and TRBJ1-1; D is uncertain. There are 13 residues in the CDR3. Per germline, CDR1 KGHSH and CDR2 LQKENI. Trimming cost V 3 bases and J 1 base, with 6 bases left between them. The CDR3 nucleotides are TGTGCCAGCTCACCTACCCAGAACACTGAAGCTTTCTTT. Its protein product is CASSPTQNTEAFF.

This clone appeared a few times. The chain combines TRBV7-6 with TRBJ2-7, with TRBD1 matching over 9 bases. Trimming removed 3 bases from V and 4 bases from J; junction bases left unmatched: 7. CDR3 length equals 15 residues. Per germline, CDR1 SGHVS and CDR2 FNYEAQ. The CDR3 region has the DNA TGTGCCAGCAGCTTGGGGGGACAGGGCGTATACGAGCAGTACTTC. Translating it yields CASSLGGQGVYEQYF.

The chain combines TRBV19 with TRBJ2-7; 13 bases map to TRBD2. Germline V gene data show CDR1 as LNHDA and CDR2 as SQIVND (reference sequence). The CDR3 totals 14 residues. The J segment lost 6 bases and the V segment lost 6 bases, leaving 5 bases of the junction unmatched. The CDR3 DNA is TGTGCCAGTAGGACTAGCGGGAGGACGGGCGAGCAGTACTTC. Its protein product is CASRTSGRTGEQYF.

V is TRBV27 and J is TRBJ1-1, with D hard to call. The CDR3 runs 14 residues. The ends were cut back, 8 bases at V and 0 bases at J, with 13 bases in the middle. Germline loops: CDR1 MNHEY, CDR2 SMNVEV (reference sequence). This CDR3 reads CASRLRTVNTEAFF. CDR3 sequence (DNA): TGTGCCAGCCGACTAAGGACGGTGAACACTGAAGCTTTCTTT.

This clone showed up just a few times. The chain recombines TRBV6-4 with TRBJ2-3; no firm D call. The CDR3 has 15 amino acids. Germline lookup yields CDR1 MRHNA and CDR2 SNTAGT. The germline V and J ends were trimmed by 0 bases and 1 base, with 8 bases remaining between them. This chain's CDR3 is CASSDSADGTDTQYF. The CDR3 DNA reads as TGTGCCAGCAGTGACTCTGCAGACGGCACAGATACGCAGTATTTT.

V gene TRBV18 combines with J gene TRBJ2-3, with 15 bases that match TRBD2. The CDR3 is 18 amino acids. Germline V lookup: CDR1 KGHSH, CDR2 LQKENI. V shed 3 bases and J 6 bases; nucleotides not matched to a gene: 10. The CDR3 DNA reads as TGTGCCAGCTCACCCACTTCTGGACTAGCGGGAGGGCGTGATACGCAGTATTTT. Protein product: CASSPTSGLAGGRDTQYF.

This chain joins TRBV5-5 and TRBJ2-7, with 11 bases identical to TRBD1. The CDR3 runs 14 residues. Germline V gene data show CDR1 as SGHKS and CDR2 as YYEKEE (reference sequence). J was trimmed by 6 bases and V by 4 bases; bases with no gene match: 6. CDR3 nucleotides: TGTGCCAGCAGCCTGGACAGGGGGCCCCCCGAGCAGTACTTC. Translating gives CASSLDRGPPEQYF.